This TCR beta chain derives from a study of cytomegalovirus exposure and HLA in healthy donors. There are 17 residues in the CDR3. Trimming cost V 0 bases and J 2 bases; bases outside gene matches: 7. CDR1 and CDR2 (germline): MGHRA, YSYEKL. On this clone: Its specificity is not known.

Study outcomes and limitations: On later analysis, the bulk of CMV-associated TCR beta chains appeared to be HLA-restricted. Earlier results showed most TCR beta V segments being productive about 87% or about 30% of the time. Using the classifier, cytomegalovirus status was reportedly diagnosed with high specificity and sensitivity. In a later analysis, a missense DCLRE1C variant was linked to TCR beta V- and J-gene trimming.

It was with 60 Vbeta and 13 Jbeta primers that the PCR ran. Assay: immunoSEQ multiplex PCR; the TCRdb copy retains only in-frame clones and omits some. The table has about 190,000 clones, roughly 74% seen once; the top ten hold about 5.6%. Sequencing was carried out using PBMCs. The origin of this receptor is a woman aged 30 to 39 in good health and CMV-seropositive. This rearrangement joins TRBV4-1 to TRBJ2-3, with 8 bases lining up with TRBD2. The CDR3 protein is CASSQDGTGGYTDTQYF. The CDR3 bases are TGCGCCAGCAGCCAAGATGGGACGGGAGGGTACACAGATACGCAGTATTTT.